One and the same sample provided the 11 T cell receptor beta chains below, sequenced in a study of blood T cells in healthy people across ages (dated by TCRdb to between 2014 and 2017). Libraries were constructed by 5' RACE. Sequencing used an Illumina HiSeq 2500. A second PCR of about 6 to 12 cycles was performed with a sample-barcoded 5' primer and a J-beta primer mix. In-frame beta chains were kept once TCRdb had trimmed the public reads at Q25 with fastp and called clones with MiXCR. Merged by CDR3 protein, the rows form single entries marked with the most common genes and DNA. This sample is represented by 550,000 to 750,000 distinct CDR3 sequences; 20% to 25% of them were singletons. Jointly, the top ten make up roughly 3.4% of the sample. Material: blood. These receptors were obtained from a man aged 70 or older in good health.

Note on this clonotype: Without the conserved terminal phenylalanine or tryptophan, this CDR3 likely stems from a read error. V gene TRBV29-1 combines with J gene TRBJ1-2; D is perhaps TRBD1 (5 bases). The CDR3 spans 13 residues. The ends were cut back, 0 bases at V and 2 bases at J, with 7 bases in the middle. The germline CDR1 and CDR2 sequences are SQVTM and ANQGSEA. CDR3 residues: CSVEDGANYGYTV. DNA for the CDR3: TGCAGCGTTGAAGATGGGGCAAACTATGGCTACACCGTC.

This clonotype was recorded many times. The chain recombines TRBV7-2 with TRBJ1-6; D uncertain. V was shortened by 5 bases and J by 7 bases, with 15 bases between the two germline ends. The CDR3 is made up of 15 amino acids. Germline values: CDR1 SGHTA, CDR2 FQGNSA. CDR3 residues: CASSPPGRRNSPLHF. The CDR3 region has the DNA TGTGCCAGCAGCCCCCCCGGGAGACGGAATTCACCCCTCCACTTT.

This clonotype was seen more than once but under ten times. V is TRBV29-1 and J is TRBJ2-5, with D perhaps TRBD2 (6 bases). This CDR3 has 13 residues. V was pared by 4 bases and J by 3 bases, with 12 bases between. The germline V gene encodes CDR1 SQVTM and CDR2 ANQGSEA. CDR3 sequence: CSVAASEKETQYF. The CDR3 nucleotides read TGCAGCGTTGCGGCTAGCGAGAAAGAGACCCAGTACTTC.

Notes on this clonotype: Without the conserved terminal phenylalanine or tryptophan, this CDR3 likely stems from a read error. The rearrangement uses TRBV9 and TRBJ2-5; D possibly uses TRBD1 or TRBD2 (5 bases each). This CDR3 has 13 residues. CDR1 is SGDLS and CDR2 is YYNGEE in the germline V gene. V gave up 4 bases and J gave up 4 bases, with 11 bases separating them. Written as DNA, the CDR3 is TGTGCCAGCAGCCGGGACGGAAGAGAGACCCAGTACTGC. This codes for CASSRDGRETQYC.

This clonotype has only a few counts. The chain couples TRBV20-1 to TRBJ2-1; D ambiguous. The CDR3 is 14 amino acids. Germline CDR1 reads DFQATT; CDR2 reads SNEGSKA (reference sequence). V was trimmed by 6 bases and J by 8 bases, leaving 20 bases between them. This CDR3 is CSANGRLEGDEQFF. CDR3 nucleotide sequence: TGCAGTGCAAACGGGCGGCTAGAAGGCGATGAGCAGTTCTTC.

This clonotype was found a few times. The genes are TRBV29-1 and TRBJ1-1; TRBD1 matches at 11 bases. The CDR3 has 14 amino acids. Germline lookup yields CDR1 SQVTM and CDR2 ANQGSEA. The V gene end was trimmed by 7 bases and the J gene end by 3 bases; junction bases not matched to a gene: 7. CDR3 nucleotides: TGCAGCGCTATGGGACAGGGGGGGCACACTGAAGCTTTCTTT. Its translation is CSAMGQGGHTEAFF.

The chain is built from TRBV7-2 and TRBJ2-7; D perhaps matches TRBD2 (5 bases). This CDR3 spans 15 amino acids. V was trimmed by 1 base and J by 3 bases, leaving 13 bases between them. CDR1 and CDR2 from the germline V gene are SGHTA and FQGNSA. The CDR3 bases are TGTGCCAGCAGCTTAGGAGCGGAGAACTACTACGAGCAGTACTTC. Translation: CASSLGAENYYEQYF.

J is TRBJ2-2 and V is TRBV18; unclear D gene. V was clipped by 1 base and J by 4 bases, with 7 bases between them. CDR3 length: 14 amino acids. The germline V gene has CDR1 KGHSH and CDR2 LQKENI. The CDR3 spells CASSPQGRTGELFF. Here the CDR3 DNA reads TGTGCCAGCTCACCACAGGGTCGCACCGGGGAGCTGTTTTTT.

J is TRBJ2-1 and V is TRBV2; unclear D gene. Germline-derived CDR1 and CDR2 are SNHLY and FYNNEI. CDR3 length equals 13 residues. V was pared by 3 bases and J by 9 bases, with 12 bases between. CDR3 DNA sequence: TGTGCCAGCAGTGAGGGCTCCATCGGTGAGCAGTTCTTC. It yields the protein CASSEGSIGEQFF.

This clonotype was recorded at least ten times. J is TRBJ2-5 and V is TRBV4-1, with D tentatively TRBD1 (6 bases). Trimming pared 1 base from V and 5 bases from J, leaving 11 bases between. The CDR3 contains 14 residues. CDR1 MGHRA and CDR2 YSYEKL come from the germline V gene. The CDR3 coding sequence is TGCGCCAGCAGCCAAGTGGACAGAAGGGAGACCCAGTACTTC. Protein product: CASSQVDRRETQYF.

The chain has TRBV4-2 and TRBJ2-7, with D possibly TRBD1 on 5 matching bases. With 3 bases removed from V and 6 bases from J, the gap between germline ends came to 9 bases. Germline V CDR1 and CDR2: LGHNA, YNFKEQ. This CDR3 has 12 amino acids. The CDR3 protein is CASSQNRREQYF. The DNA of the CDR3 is TGTGCCAGCAGCCAGAACAGGCGCGAGCAGTACTTC.